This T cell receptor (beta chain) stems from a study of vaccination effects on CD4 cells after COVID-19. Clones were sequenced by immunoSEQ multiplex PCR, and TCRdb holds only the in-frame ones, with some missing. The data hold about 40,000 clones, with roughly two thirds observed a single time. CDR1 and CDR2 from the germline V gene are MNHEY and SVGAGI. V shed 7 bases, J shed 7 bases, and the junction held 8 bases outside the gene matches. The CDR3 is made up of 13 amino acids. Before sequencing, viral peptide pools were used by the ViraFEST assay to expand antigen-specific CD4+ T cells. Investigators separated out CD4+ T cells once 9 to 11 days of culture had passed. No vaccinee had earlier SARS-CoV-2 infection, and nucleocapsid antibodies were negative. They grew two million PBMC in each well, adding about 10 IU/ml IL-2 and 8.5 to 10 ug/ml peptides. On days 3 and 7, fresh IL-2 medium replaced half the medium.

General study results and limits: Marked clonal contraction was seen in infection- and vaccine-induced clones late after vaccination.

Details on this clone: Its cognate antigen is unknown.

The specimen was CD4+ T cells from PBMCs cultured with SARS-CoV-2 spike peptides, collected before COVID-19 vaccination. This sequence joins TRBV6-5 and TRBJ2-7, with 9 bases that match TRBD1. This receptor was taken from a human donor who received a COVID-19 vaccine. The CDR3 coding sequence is TGTGCCAGCATACAACAGGGGGCGTGGGAGCAGTACTTC. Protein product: CASIQQGAWEQYF.